Here is one T cell receptor (beta chain) with its context. Authors' data handling: Amplifying reference gene primers gave estimates of nucleated cell counts. The assay was immunoSEQ multiplex PCR, and TCRdb's table has in-frame clones only and misses some. D and trimming were read from the DNA, whereas the V and J calls and clone size are those reported in that table. The sample lists some 97,000 clones, 92% occurring once. This sample stems from a study of blood T cell repertoires in COVID-19. Background on the study: The samples span acute and convalescent COVID-19 from the United States, Italy and Spain. From T cells, B-cell-depleted T cells, or PBMCs came the material, which was cDNA or gDNA.

Germline CDR1 reads MDHEN; CDR2 reads SYDVKM. V shed 7 bases and J 1 base; nucleotides not matched to a gene: 2. This CDR3 is 13 amino acids long. The chain carries TRBV28 and TRBJ2-3, with 7 bases that match TRBD1. Source material: peripheral blood. This receptor was identified in a man in his sixties or seventies with acute or convalescent COVID-19. The CDR3 DNA sequence: TGTGCCAGCACACAGGGGCGCACAGATACGCAGTATTTT. Protein product: CASTQGRTDTQYF. The entire variable domain, with the rest obtained from reference TRBV28 and TRBJ2-3, is as follows: DVKVTQSSRYLVKRTGEKVFLECVQDMDHENMFWYRQDPGLGLRLIYFSYDVKMKEKGDIPEGYSVSREKKERFSLILESASTNQTSMYLCASTQGRTDTQYFGPGTRLTVL.